This T cell receptor beta chain was sequenced in a study of T cells in Graves' hyperthyroidism and ophthalmopathy. Regarding the study as a whole: Most thyroid-expanded clonotypes above 0.001 were also found in blood.

The trim removed 3 bases at V and 5 bases at J, leaving 5 bases unmatched. Germline CDR1 is DFQATT and CDR2 is SNEGSKA (reference sequence). The CDR3 consists of 13 residues. Amplified TCR beta CDR3 regions derived from RNA transcripts. An initial round of RT-PCR targeting the TCR CDR3 relied on the HTBI primer set. TCRdb used MiXCR to reprocess the multiplex PCR reads, holding one entry per CDR3 protein. The repertoire holds fewer than 400,000 distinct CDR3 sequences, with roughly 25% as singletons. This clonotype has just a few counts. Its antigen is unidentified. It was uncontrolled infection, other autoimmune disease, pregnancy or lactation that excluded patients.

This chain uses TRBV20-1 with TRBJ1-1; 8 positions match TRBD1. The receptor's source is a middle-aged man with Graves' hyperthyroidism. The sequenced material came from blood. Written as DNA, the CDR3 is TGCAGTGCTAGGTCGACAGGGGAAACTGAAGCTTTCTTT. It encodes CSARSTGETEAFF.